This paragraph reports one TCR beta chain. Its cognate antigen is unknown. The authors made the TRB cDNA libraries by 5' RACE using UMI labels. TCRdb reprocessed the 5' RACE reads and reports one entry per CDR3 protein, with no DNA. The table lists 45,000 to 65,000 distinct CDR3 sequences. This specimen comes from a study of CXCR3-negative and CXCR3-positive naive CD8 T cells. At the level of the study: Per library, roughly 1.4 +/- 0.3 million reads; 120 million to 150 million TRB reads overall.

Findings of the study overall: Hydrophobicity of TRB CDR3s was greater in CXCR3-positive naive cells than in CXCR3-negative naive cells. Whereas both naive subsets had comparably high diversity, memory CD8+ cells had much lower diversity.

The authors gated naive CD8+ T cells as CD45RO-CCR7+CD27+CD95-. Per germline, CDR1 MRHNA and CDR2 SNTAGT. CDR3 length: 15 residues. The sample consisted of naive CXCR3- CD8+ T cells from blood. Subset: CD45RO-CCR7+CD27+CD95- naive CD8+ T cells lacking CXCR3 (TNR3-). The sequence was collected from a human donor in good health. Some clones in this sample may be carry-over from other donors' samples. The chain joins TRBV6-4 to TRBJ2-1; absent DNA, TCRdb's TRBD2 call cannot be checked. The CDR3 loop is CASSDSSGGGNEQFF.